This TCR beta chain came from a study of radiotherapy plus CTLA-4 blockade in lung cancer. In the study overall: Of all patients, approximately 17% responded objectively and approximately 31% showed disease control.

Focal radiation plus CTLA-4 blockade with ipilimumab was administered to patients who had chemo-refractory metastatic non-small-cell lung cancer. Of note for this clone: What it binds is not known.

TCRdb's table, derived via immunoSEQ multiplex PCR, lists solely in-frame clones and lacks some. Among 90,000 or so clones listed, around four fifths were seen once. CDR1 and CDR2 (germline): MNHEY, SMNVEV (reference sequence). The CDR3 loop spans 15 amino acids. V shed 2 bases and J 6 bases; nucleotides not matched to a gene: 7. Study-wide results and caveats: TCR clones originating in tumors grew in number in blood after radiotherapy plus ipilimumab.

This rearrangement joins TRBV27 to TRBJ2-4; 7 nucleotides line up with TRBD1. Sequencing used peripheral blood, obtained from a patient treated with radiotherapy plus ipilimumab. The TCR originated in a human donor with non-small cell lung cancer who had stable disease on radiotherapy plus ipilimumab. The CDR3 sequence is CASSLIQGVGNIQYF. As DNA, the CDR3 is TGTGCCAGCAGTTTAATTCAGGGGGTGGGAAACATTCAGTACTTC.